This record covers a single T cell receptor beta chain. Its specificity is unknown. Other DNA sequences in this specimen translate into the identical CDR3. Per sorted-subset replicate PCR, input was around 200 ng DNA, representing tens of thousands of T cell genomes. Measured with immunoSEQ multiplex PCR; TCRdb has only the in-frame clones, and not every one. The table lists roughly 2.6 million clones, around nine tenths of them singletons. This specimen comes from a study of shared clonotypes between healthy human individuals. Per germline, CDR1 MNHEY and CDR2 SVGAGI. Trimming took 4 bases from V and 0 from J, leaving 6 bases between them. The CDR3 length is 14 residues. Study observations and caveats: The genetic and exposure-history diversity represented was limited by few donors. Clonotypes not shared had lower generation probabilities than those common to all four donors. Rarefaction showed that sequencing of sorted subsets was incomplete (despite large depth).

The TCR comes from a man aged 18 to 30 in good health. Material for sequencing was naive CD4+ T cells sorted from blood. Specified subset: CD45RA+ positively selected. The rearrangement uses TRBV6-5 and TRBJ1-4; D not resolved. The CDR3 DNA reads as TGTGCCAGCAGTTCCACAGCAACTAATGAAAAACTGTTTTTT. Encoded protein: CASSSTATNEKLFF.